The entry that follows covers one TCR delta chain sequence. TCRdb applied CATT to the reads for clone calling. Of approximately 5,900 delta-chain clones in the sample, roughly 2.5% are singletons; the top ten hold 15%. The data derive from a study of gamma-delta chains in newborns, infants, children. Trimming removed 3 bases from V and 2 bases from J; junction bases left unmatched: 14. The germline V gene has CDR1 GEAIGNYY and CDR2 EKD. This CDR3 is built from 18 residues. This TCR came from a child who was a newborn, infant or young child, either healthy, febrile or measles-vaccinated (not recorded which). The rearrangement links TRDV2 to TRDJ2, with 7 bases lining up with TRDD3. The sequencing input was blood. In nucleotides, the CDR3 is TGTGCCTGTGACGCCATGGCTGGGGGGTCTCCCTTGACAGCACAACTCTTCTTT. Residues: CACDAMAGGSPLTAQLFF.